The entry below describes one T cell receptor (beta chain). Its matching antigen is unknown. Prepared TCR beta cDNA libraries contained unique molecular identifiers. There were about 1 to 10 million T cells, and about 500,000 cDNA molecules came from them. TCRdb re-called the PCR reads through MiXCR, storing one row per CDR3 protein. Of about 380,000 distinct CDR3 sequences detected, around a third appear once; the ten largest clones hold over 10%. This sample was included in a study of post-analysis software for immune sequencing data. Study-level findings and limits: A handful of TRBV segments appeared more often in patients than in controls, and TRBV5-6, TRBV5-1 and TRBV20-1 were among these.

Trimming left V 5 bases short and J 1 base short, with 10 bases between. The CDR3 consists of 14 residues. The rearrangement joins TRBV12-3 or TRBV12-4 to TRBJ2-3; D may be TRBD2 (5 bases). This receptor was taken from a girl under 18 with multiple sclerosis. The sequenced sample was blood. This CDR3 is CASSRTDRTDTQYF. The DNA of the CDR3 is TGTGCCAGCAGTCGGACTGACCGCACAGATACGCAGTATTTT.